These 32 T cell receptor beta chains originate from one sample sequenced in a study of cytomegalovirus exposure and HLA in healthy donors. Researchers ran the PCR with 60 Vbeta and 13 Jbeta primers. The method was immunoSEQ multiplex PCR; TCRdb's version includes in-frame clones alone and lacks a portion of them. The sample lists tens of thousands of clones, approximately 89% occurring once. Sequenced: PBMCs. All receptors derive from a man younger than 45 in good health and CMV-seropositive.

Here the CDR3 reads CASRREGHTDTQYF. CDR3 coding DNA: TGTGCCAGCCGGCGGGAGGGCCACACAGATACGCAGTATTTT. The chain links TRBV2 to TRBJ2-3, with 9 nucleotides matching TRBD2. V dropped 8 bases and J dropped 2; count of bases not matched to a gene: 5. The CDR3 spans 14 residues. CDR1 SNHLY and CDR2 FYNNEI come from the germline V gene.

By share, this clone ranks as medium-sized. The chain uses TRBV5-8 and TRBJ1-2; D is possibly TRBD1 (6 bases). The germline gives CDR1 SGHTS, CDR2 YDEGEE. The V and J ends lost 2 bases and 1 base respectively, with 12 bases between them. CDR3 size: 15 residues. The CDR3, as DNA: TGTGCCAGCAGCTTACGGGGGGCAGATAACTATGGCTACACCTTC. This encodes CASSLRGADNYGYTF.

This chain joins TRBV28 and TRBJ1-5, with D possibly being TRBD1 (5 bases). Trimming cost V 5 bases and J 12 bases, with 17 bases left between them. The CDR3 consists of 13 residues. Germline V gene lookup returns CDR1 MDHEN and CDR2 SYDVKM. CDR3 in amino acids: CASSRYRWGGQHF. The CDR3 DNA follows: TGTGCCAGCAGTCGTTACAGGTGGGGGGGCCAGCATTTT.

In its sample, this clone was seen once. The V call is TRBV10-3, the J call TRBJ1-1, with TRBD1 matching 9 bases. This CDR3 contains 15 residues. Trimming cost V 6 bases and J 0 bases; bases outside gene matches: 5. The V gene's germline CDR1 is ENHRY and CDR2 SYGVKD. CDR3 bases: TGTGCCATCAGGGGCGGGACAGGGCTGAACACTGAAGCTTTCTTT. Its protein is CAIRGGTGLNTEAFF.

Notes on this clone: It is unclear where the CDR3 begins or ends on the DNA, so no DNA is shown, and the CDR3 is as TCRdb lists it. V and J are TRBV6-1 and TRBJ1-2. Germline V lookup: CDR1 MNHNS, CDR2 SASEGT. The CDR3 has 13 amino acids, counting both end residues. CDR3: CASSEAPVAYGTF.

This chain joins TRBV5-4 and TRBJ2-5; D is undetermined. This CDR3 comprises 11 residues. V was clipped by 1 base and J by 5 bases, with 3 bases between them. Germline V lookup: CDR1 SGHNT, CDR2 YYREEE (reference sequence). CDR3 residues: CASSLLETQYF. CDR3 bases: TGTGCCAGCAGCTTGCTGGAGACCCAGTACTTC.

The chain joins TRBV28 to TRBJ2-1; D remains ambiguous. This CDR3 is built from 16 residues. Germline CDR1 and CDR2: MDHEN and SYDVKM. Between the trimmed V and J ends, which lost 3 bases and 8 bases, there was a span of 20 bases. The CDR3 region is CASSFSSAATLDEQFF. In DNA, the CDR3 is TGTGCCAGCAGTTTCTCCAGTGCGGCAACCTTAGATGAGCAGTTCTTC.

The chain has TRBV5-6 and TRBJ2-7, with D possibly TRBD1 on 5 matching bases. V gave up 4 bases and J gave up 3 bases, with 17 bases separating them. Germline V gene data show CDR1 as SGHDT and CDR2 as YYEEEE. The length of the CDR3 is 15 residues. CDR3 sequence reads: CASSRMRQGNYEQYF. CDR3 in DNA: TGTGCCAGCAGCCGGATGCGGCAGGGCAACTACGAGCAGTACTTC.

The chain employs TRBV4-1 and TRBJ2-5; 8 nucleotides match TRBD2. The V segment lost 1 base and the J segment 11 bases; nucleotides outside the gene matches: 12. This CDR3 has 15 amino acids. The germline CDR1 and CDR2 sequences are MGHRA and YSYEKL. The CDR3 loop is CASSQGTSGLWEQYF. The DNA for the CDR3 is TGCGCCAGCAGCCAAGGTACTAGCGGCCTGTGGGAGCAGTACTTC.

The chain combines TRBV5-1 with TRBJ2-1, with TRBD1 matching 10 bases. Trimming cost V 0 bases and J 10 bases; bases outside gene matches: 7. The CDR3 is 15 residues long. Germline loops: CDR1 SGHRS, CDR2 YFSETQ. This CDR3 is CASSLVGQGVGEQFF. The CDR3, as DNA: TGCGCCAGCAGCTTGGTTGGACAGGGGGTTGGGGAGCAGTTCTTC.

Of note for this clone: The junction departs from the called germline gene at one end, perhaps through a read error. J is TRBJ1-3 and V is TRBV4-2; TRBD1 matches 7 bases. Germline CDR1 and CDR2: LGHNA and YNFKEQ. This CDR3 comprises 18 residues. CDR3: CAGSRTLPDRVFGNTIYF. Here the CDR3 DNA reads TGTGCCGGCAGCCGGACTTTACCCGACAGGGTTTTTGGAAACACCATATATTTT.

DNA of the CDR3: TGCAGCGTTGGCCCCCGAGGGGAGACCCAGTACTTC. It translates to CSVGPRGETQYF. The V and J genes are TRBV29-1 and TRBJ2-5; the D gene is possibly TRBD2 (5 bases). The germline gives CDR1 SQVTM, CDR2 ANQGSEA. This CDR3 has 12 residues. The germline V and J ends were trimmed by 4 bases and 5 bases, with 11 bases remaining between them.

The chain combines TRBV15 with TRBJ2-7; the match to TRBD1 covers 7 bases. The V gene's germline CDR1 is LNHNV and CDR2 YYDKDF (reference sequence). The V segment lost 1 base and the J segment 2 bases; nucleotides outside the gene matches: 5. CDR3 length equals 15 residues. CDR3: CATSRGRDRTYEQYF. In nucleotides, the CDR3 is TGTGCCACCAGCAGAGGTCGGGACAGAACCTACGAGCAGTACTTC.

The chain links TRBV27 to TRBJ2-5; TRBD1 is a possible D gene (5 bases). The DNA end favors TRBJ2-7, so the J call may be wrong. CDR1 and CDR2 (germline): MNHEY, SMNVEV (reference sequence). The CDR3 covers 15 residues. The chain's CDR3 is CASRTDESFSYEQYF. CDR3 nucleotide sequence: TGTGCCAGCAGGACAGACGAGTCTTTCTCCTACGAGCAGTACTTC.

V gene TRBV5-1 combines with J gene TRBJ1-2; TRBD1 agrees at 10 bases. CDR3 size: 18 residues. The trim removed 0 bases at V and 2 bases at J, leaving 10 bases unmatched. CDR1 and CDR2 (germline): SGHRS, YFSETQ. Here the CDR3 reads CASSLGPGQGRLNYGYTF. The CDR3, as DNA: TGCGCCAGCAGCTTGGGTCCGGGACAGGGGAGGTTGAACTATGGCTACACCTTC.

This chain uses TRBV19 with TRBJ2-1, with TRBD1 identical over 12 bases. There are 15 residues in the CDR3. Germline CDR1 reads LNHDA; CDR2 reads SQIVND (reference sequence). Losses at the gene ends were 5 bases for V and 8 bases for J; bases not matched to a gene: 7. The CDR3 bases are TGTGCCAGTAGTTTCCCCGGGACAGGGGGCGATGAGCAGTTCTTC. The encoded protein is CASSFPGTGGDEQFF.

The genes are TRBV7-9 and TRBJ2-1, with D tentatively TRBD2 (6 bases). The CDR3 is 16 residues long. V lost 7 bases, J lost 8 bases, and 24 bases lay in between. Germline CDR1 SEHNR, CDR2 FQNEAQ (reference sequence). In DNA, the CDR3 is TGTGCCAGCATCCCTCCTGGGACTCCCTCGATCGATGAGCAGTTCTTC. Protein sequence: CASIPPGTPSIDEQFF.

J is TRBJ2-5 and V is TRBV7-9, with 15 bases lining up with TRBD2. The junction had 2 bases not matched to a gene; V was cut back by 4 bases and J by 2 bases. The germline CDR1 and CDR2 sequences are SEHNR and FQNEAQ (reference sequence). The CDR3 length is 16 residues. The CDR3 nucleotides read TGTGCCAGCAGCTCCGGACTAGCGGGAGGGCAAGAGACCCAGTACTTC. Protein product: CASSSGLAGGQETQYF.

The rearrangement joins TRBV7-8 to TRBJ2-7, with 7 bases matching TRBD2. CDR3 length: 15 amino acids. With 5 bases clipped from V and 2 bases from J, the junction kept 9 bases outside the gene matches. In germline, CDR1 is SGHVS, CDR2 FQNEAQ. CDR3 residues: CASSILTAGTYEQYF. The DNA for the CDR3 is TGTGCCAGCAGCATATTGACAGCGGGGACCTACGAGCAGTACTTC.

The genes are TRBV6-5 and TRBJ2-3; TRBD1 matches at 9 bases. The CDR3 extends over 16 amino acids. Unmatched junction bases numbered 6, after V lost 4 bases and J lost 1 base. CDR1 and CDR2 (germline): MNHEY, SVGAGI. CDR3 residues: CASSSLTGGGTDTQYF. The CDR3, as DNA: TGTGCCAGCAGTTCCCTGACAGGGGGAGGCACAGATACGCAGTATTTT.

This clone was recorded a few times. The rearrangement uses TRBV6-1 and TRBJ1-1; no firm D call. The CDR3 length is 14 residues. Deletions cut 6 bases from V and 4 bases from J, with 15 bases between. Germline CDR1 is MNHNS and CDR2 is SASEGT. The CDR3 nucleotides are TGTGCCAGCAGGCCTAAACATGCGGGCACTGAAGCTTTCTTT. Amino acid sequence: CASRPKHAGTEAFF.

The chain carries TRBV6-5 and TRBJ1-1; a weak D match, TRBD1 (5 bases). This CDR3 comprises 14 residues. The V gene lost 5 bases and the J gene lost 4 bases, with 14 bases spanning the gap. Germline V gene lookup returns CDR1 MNHEY and CDR2 SVGAGI. In DNA, the CDR3 is TGTGCCAGCAGTCTTCAGGGCATCGGCACTGAAGCTTTCTTT. This encodes CASSLQGIGTEAFF.

The genes are TRBV6-5 and TRBJ1-2; TRBD1 matches 9 bases. CDR1 is MNHEY, CDR2 SVGAGI, per germline. The J segment lost 2 bases and the V segment lost 7 bases, leaving 8 bases of the junction unmatched. The CDR3 runs 15 residues. This chain's CDR3 is CASIQGQGWNYGYTF. In DNA, the CDR3 is TGTGCCAGCATCCAGGGACAGGGCTGGAACTATGGCTACACCTTC.

V gene TRBV4-1 combines with J gene TRBJ2-5, with 9 bases that match TRBD2. The CDR3 has 13 amino acids. The germline gives CDR1 MGHRA, CDR2 YSYEKL. The J segment lost 5 bases and the V segment lost 5 bases, leaving 3 bases of the junction unmatched. The chain's CDR3 is CASSGLASETQYF. The CDR3 bases are TGCGCCAGCAGCGGACTAGCGTCGGAGACCCAGTACTTC.

This chain joins TRBV18 and TRBJ2-2; 10 bases match TRBD2. The CDR3 extends over 17 amino acids. Losses at the gene ends were 2 bases for V and 2 bases for J; bases not matched to a gene: 5. The germline V gene encodes CDR1 KGHSH and CDR2 LQKENI. This chain's CDR3 is CASSPLSSGGNTGELFF. The CDR3 DNA sequence: TGTGCCAGCTCACCATTATCTAGCGGGGGAAACACCGGGGAGCTGTTTTTT.

The J gene is TRBJ2-7, the V gene TRBV27, with 10 bases identical to TRBD2. Germline CDR1 and CDR2: MNHEY and SMNVEV (reference sequence). After removal of 8 bases from V and 0 bases from J, the junction contained 16 bases not matched to a gene. The CDR3 extends over 18 amino acids. The CDR3 nucleotides are TGTGCCAGCGCCAGGAGGACTAGCGGACCCTCAAGCTCCTACGAGCAGTACTTC. Translating gives CASARRTSGPSSSYEQYF.

This clone appeared once. The rearrangement joins TRBV7-9 to TRBJ1-1, with 9 bases identical to TRBD1. Germline V CDR1 and CDR2: SEHNR, FQNEAQ (reference sequence). CDR3 length: 15 amino acids. The V and J ends lost 2 bases and 1 base, in that order; junction bases with no gene match: 2. The CDR3, as DNA: TGTGCCAGCAGCTTACCGGGACAGGGGAACACTGAAGCTTTCTTT. Its translation: CASSLPGQGNTEAFF.

This rearrangement joins TRBV15 to TRBJ2-3; a possible D gene is TRBD2 (6 bases). Germline V gene data show CDR1 as LNHNV and CDR2 as YYDKDF (reference sequence). V was clipped by 2 bases and J by 0 bases, with 12 bases between them. The CDR3 consists of 16 residues. The CDR3 reads CATSRRAGTSTDTQYF. The CDR3 DNA is TGTGCCACCAGCAGACGTGCCGGGACTAGCACAGATACGCAGTATTTT.

The genes are TRBV5-1 and TRBJ2-1, with TRBD2 matching 7 bases. The CDR3 consists of 13 residues. The ends lost 2 bases at V and 10 bases at J; junction bases unmatched: 6. Germline assignment: CDR1 SGHRS and CDR2 YFSETQ. The CDR3 DNA sequence: TGCGCCAGCAGCTTCGGTGGGAGGGGAGAGCAGTTCTTC. Translation gives CASSFGGRGEQFF. Full variable domain (missing parts from reference TRBV5-1 and TRBJ2-1): KAGVTQTPRYLIKTRGQQVTLSCSPISGHRSVSWYQQTPGQGLQFLFEYFSETQRNKGNFPGRFSGRQFSNSRSEMNVSTLELGDSALYLCASSFGGRGEQFFGPGTRLTVL.

The rearrangement links TRBV5-1 to TRBJ2-1; maybe TRBD1 (6 bases). The V and J ends lost 0 bases and 2 bases respectively, with 12 bases between them. This CDR3 comprises 16 residues. The V gene's germline CDR1 is SGHRS and CDR2 YFSETQ. The CDR3 is CASSLASGVTYNEQFF. The CDR3 nucleotides are TGCGCCAGCAGCTTGGCCTCAGGGGTCACCTACAATGAGCAGTTCTTC.

This clone was counted a few times. V usage is TRBV4-2 and J usage is TRBJ1-5; D gene unclear. V lost 0 bases and J lost 6, with 12 bases in between. The CDR3 spans 15 residues. The germline CDR1 and CDR2 sequences are LGHNA and YNFKEQ. The CDR3 nucleotides read TGTGCCAGCAGCCAAGATTCGATGGCAGGTCAGCCCCAGCATTTT. Translation gives CASSQDSMAGQPQHF.

The chain couples TRBV28 to TRBJ1-4; D is possibly TRBD1 (5 bases). Germline CDR1 MDHEN, CDR2 SYDVKM. The CDR3 spans 16 residues. V was shortened by 3 bases and J by 5 bases, with 16 bases between the two germline ends. CDR3 sequence reads: CASSLNPTAKNEKLFF. The CDR3 DNA is TGTGCCAGCAGTTTGAATCCGACAGCTAAGAATGAAAAACTGTTTTTT.